This T cell receptor beta chain appears in the sequencing data of a study of lymphopenia after photon versus proton radiotherapy. Produced via immunoSEQ multiplex PCR; TCRdb's table is partial and in-frame only. The profile shows fewer than 35,000 clones, 85% to 90% of them singletons. Findings and caveats of the study: In patients who died, overall survival fell as post-nadir TCR diversity dropped more. Oligoclonal CD8+ Temra expansion after nadir drove photon patients' diversity drop.

About this clone: The antigen remains undetermined.

The receptor was isolated from a woman between 65 and 79 years old with pancreatic cancer. Some clones in this sample may be carry-over from other donors' samples. The material sequenced was peripheral blood, taken from a patient treated with proton-based radiotherapy.

CDR3 coding DNA: TGTGCCAGCATACCGTGGACGGGGGGGCGGTACGAGCAGTACTTC. Translating it yields CASIPWTGGRYEQYF. This chain uses TRBV21-1 with TRBJ2-7; TRBD2, the D gene given by the table, was not confirmed from the DNA. TRBV21-1 is tagged as a pseudogene. The CDR3 length is 15 residues.